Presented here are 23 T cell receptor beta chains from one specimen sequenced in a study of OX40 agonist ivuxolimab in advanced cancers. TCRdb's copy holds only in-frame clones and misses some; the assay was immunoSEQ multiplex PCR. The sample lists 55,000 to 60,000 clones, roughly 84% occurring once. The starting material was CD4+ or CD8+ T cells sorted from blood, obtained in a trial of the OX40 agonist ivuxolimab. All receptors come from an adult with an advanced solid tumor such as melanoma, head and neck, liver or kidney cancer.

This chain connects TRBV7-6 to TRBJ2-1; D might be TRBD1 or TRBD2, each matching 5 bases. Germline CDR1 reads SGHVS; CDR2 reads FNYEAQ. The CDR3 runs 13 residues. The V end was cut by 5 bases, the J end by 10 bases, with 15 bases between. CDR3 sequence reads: CASSRPGPTEQFF. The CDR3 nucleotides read TGTGCCAGCAGCAGACCGGGGCCCACAGAGCAGTTCTTC.

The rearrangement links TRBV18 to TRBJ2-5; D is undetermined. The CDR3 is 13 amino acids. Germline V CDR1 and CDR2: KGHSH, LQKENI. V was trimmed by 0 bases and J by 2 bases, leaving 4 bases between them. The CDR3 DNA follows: TGTGCCAGCTCACCACCGCAGCAAGAGACCCAGTACTTC. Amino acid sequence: CASSPPQQETQYF.

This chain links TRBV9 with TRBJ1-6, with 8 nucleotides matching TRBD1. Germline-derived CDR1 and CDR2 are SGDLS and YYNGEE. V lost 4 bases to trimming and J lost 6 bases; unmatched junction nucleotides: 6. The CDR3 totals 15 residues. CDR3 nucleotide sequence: TGTGCCAGCAGCCCGGGACAGGTCTTTAATTCACCCCTCCACTTT. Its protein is CASSPGQVFNSPLHF.

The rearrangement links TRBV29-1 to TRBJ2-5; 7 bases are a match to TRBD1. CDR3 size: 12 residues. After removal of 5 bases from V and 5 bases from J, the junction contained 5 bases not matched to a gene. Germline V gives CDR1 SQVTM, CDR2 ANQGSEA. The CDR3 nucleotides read TGCAGCGTTATGAGGGGACAGGAGACCCAGTACTTC. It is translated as CSVMRGQETQYF.

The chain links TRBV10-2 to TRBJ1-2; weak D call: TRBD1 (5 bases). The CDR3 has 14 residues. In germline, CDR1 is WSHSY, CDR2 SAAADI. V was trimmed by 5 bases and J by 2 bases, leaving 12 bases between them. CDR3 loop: CASSISGGNYGYTF. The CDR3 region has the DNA TGCGCCAGCAGTATATCTGGGGGAAACTATGGCTACACCTTC.

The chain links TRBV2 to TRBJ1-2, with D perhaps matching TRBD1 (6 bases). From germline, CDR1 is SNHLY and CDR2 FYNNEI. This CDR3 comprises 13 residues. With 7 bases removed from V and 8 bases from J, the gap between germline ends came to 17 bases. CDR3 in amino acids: CASTRGGQGGYTF. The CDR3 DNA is TGTGCCAGCACGAGGGGGGGGCAGGGAGGCTACACCTTC.

The CDR3 DNA reads as TGTGCCAGCAGCCGGACAGGGCTGTGGCAAGAGACCCAGTACTTC. Translated: CASSRTGLWQETQYF. The chain is built from TRBV5-4 and TRBJ2-5, with 8 bases matching TRBD1. V was pared by 4 bases and J by 2 bases, with 7 bases of the junction left unmatched. Germline V gives CDR1 SGHNT, CDR2 YYREEE (reference sequence). The CDR3 runs to 15 residues.

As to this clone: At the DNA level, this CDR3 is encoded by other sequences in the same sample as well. CDR3: CASSLGQGAYEQYF. The DNA for the CDR3 is TGTGCCAGCAGCTTGGGACAGGGAGCCTACGAGCAGTACTTC. V usage is TRBV5-5 and J usage is TRBJ2-7, with TRBD1 identical over 7 bases. In germline, CDR1 is SGHKS, CDR2 YYEKEE (reference sequence). With 0 bases clipped from V and 2 bases from J, the junction kept 2 bases outside the gene matches. The CDR3 is 14 residues long.

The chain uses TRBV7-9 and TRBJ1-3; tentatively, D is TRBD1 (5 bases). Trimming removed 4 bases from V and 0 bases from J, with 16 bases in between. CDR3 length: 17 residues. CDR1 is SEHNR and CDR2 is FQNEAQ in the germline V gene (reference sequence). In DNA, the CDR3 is TGTGCCAGCAGCTCAACCCGACAGATACGCTCTGGAAACACCATATATTTT. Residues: CASSSTRQIRSGNTIYF.

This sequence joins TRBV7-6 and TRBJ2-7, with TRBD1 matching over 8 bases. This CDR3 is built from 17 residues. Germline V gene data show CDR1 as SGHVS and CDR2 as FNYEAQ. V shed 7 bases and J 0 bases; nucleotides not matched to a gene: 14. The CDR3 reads CASKERDRDRYSYEQYF. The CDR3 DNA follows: TGTGCCAGCAAAGAAAGAGACCGGGACAGGTACTCCTACGAGCAGTACTTC.

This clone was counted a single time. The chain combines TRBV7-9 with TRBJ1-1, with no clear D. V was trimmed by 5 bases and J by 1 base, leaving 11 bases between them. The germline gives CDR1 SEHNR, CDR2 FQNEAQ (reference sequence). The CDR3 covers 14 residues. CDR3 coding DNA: TGTGCCAGCAGCCCTGTGGGTCAGAACACTGAAGCTTTCTTT. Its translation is CASSPVGQNTEAFF.

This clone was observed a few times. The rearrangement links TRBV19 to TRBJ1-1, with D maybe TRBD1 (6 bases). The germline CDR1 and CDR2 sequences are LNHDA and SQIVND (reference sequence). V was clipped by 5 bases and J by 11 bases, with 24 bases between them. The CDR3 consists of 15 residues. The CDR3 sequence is CASSPWTFEGVGAFF. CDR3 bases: TGTGCCAGTAGTCCCTGGACATTCGAGGGGGTCGGCGCTTTCTTT.

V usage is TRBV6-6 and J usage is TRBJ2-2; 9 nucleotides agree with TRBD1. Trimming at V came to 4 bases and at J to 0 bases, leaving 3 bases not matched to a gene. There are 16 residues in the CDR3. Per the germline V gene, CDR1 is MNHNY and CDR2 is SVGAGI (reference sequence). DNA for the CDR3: TGTGCCAGCAGTTTACAGGGGGCTCCGAACACCGGGGAGCTGTTTTTT. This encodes CASSLQGAPNTGELFF.

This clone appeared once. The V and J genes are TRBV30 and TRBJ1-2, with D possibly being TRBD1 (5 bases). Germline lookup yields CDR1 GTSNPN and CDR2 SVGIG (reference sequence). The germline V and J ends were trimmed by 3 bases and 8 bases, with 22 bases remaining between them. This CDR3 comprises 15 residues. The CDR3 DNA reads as TGTGCCTGGAGACCAAAAGGTACAGGATGGGGCGGCTACACCTTC. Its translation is CAWRPKGTGWGGYTF.

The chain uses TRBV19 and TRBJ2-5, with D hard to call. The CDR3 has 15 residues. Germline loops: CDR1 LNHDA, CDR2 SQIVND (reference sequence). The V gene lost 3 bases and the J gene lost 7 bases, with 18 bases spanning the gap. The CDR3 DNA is TGTGCCAGTAGTATGGAACTAATCCGGAAGGCGACCCAGTACTTC. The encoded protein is CASSMELIRKATQYF.

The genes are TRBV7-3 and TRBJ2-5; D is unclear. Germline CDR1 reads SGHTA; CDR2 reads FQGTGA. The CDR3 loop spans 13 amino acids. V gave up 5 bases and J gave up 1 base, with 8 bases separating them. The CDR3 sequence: CASSLGLQETQYF. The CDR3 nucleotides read TGTGCCAGCAGCCTCGGCCTCCAAGAGACCCAGTACTTC. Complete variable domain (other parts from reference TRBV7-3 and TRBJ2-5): GAGVSQTPSNKVTEKGKYVELRCDPISGHTALYWYRQSLGQGPEFLIYFQGTGAADDSGLPNDRFFAVRPEGSVSTLKIQRTERGDSAVYLCASSLGLQETQYFGPGTRLLVL.

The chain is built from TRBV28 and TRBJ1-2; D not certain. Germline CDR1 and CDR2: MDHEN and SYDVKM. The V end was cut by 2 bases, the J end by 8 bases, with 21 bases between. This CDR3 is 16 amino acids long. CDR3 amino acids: CASSLGGGMRLEGYTF. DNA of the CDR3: TGTGCCAGCAGTTTAGGCGGAGGGATGAGACTAGAGGGCTACACCTTC.

The DNA of the CDR3 is TGTGCCAGCAGTTTAAGGACAGGGGGGAATAATGAAAAACTGTTTTTT. This gives the protein CASSLRTGGNNEKLFF. The chain joins TRBV27 to TRBJ1-4; 10 bases align to TRBD1. This CDR3 is 16 amino acids long. Germline lookup yields CDR1 MNHEY and CDR2 SMNVEV (reference sequence). V shed 2 bases and J 4 bases; nucleotides not matched to a gene: 4.

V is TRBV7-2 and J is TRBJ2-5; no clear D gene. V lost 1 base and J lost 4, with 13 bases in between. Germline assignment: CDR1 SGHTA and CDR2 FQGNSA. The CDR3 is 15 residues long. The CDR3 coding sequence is TGTGCCAGCAGCTTAGGAGGATCAAATGGAGAGACCCAGTACTTC. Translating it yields CASSLGGSNGETQYF.

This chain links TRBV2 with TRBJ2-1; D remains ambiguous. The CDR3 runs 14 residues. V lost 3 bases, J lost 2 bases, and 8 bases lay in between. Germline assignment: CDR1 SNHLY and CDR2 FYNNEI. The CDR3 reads CASSDAVPYNEQFF. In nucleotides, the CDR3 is TGTGCCAGCAGTGATGCGGTCCCCTACAATGAGCAGTTCTTC.

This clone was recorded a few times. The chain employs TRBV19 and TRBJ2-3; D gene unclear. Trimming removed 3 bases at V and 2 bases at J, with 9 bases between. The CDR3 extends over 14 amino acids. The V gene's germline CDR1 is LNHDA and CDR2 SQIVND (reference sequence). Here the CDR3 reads CASSIPPNTDTQYF. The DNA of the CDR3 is TGTGCCAGTAGTATTCCCCCAAACACAGATACGCAGTATTTT. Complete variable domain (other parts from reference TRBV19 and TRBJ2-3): DGGITQSPKYLFRKEGQNVTLSCEQNLNHDAMYWYRQDPGQGLRLIYYSQIVNDFQKGDIAEGYSVSREKKESFPLTVTSAQKNPTAFYLCASSIPPNTDTQYFGPGTRLTVL.

The CDR3 loop reads CASNPLLAGGLGEQFF. The CDR3 coding sequence is TGTGCCAGTAACCCCCTACTAGCGGGGGGGCTGGGGGAGCAGTTCTTC. The chain has TRBV19 and TRBJ2-1; 13 positions agree with TRBD2. The CDR3 is 16 amino acids. Germline assignment: CDR1 LNHDA and CDR2 SQIVND (reference sequence). The trim removed 7 bases at V and 10 bases at J, leaving 13 bases unmatched.

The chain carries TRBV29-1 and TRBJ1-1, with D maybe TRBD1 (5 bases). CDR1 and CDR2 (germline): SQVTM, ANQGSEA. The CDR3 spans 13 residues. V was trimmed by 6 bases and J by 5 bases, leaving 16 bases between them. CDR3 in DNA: TGCAGCGTCGAGGAGGGGATAGGGACTGAAGCTTTCTTT. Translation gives CSVEEGIGTEAFF.